This TCR beta chain comes out of a study of cytomegalovirus exposure and HLA in healthy donors. CDR1 is SEHNR, CDR2 FQNEAQ, per germline (reference sequence). This CDR3 has 17 residues. V was pared by 5 bases and J by 3 bases, with 14 bases of the junction left unmatched. The PCR ran on 60 Vbeta and 13 Jbeta primers. The table came from immunoSEQ multiplex PCR; TCRdb's copy has only in-frame clones and leaves some out. Here the sample spans approximately 190,000 clones, 80% to 90% being singletons. This chain uses TRBV7-9 with TRBJ2-3, with TRBD2 matching over 7 bases. The clonotype comes from a man aged 30 to 39 in good health and CMV-seronegative. Sequenced input: PBMCs. The DNA for the CDR3 is TGTGCCAGCAGCCCAAGCGGTCTCGGGAGGAGAACAGATACGCAGTATTTT. Amino acids: CASSPSGLGRRTDTQYF.